The TCR beta chain under discussion was sequenced for a study of T cell responses to AZD1222 COVID-19 vaccine. Libraries were prepared by immunoSEQ multiplex PCR; TCRdb keeps only in-frame clonotypes and omits some of them. Counted here are 90,000 to 150,000 clones, 70% to 90% occurring once; the ten biggest clones make up roughly 3.6%. Sequencing was performed on peripheral blood, taken on day 0 of AZD1222 vaccination. This receptor was obtained from an adult in good health.

Here the CDR3 DNA reads TGTGCCAGCAAATGGGACAGTCTCTATGGCTACACCTTC. Encoded protein: CASKWDSLYGYTF. The V call is TRBV6-5, the J call TRBJ1-2; 7 bases line up with TRBD1. From germline, CDR1 is MNHEY and CDR2 SVGAGI. This CDR3 spans 13 amino acids. Trimming cost V 7 bases and J 4 bases; bases outside gene matches: 6.